This paragraph reports one TCR beta chain. Method: immunoSEQ multiplex PCR; TCRdb's copy keeps in-frame clones and lacks some. The sample has some 150,000 clones, more than 85% seen once; the top ten hold 3.2%. CDR1 MDHEN and CDR2 SYDVKM come from the germline V gene. The length of the CDR3 is 14 residues. With V trimmed by 3 bases and J by 3 bases, 4 bases remained unmatched. This sample is drawn from a study of control samples from healthy donors and cancer patients. The specimen sequenced was blood. This TCR derives from a man aged 25-45 years in good health. The chain recombines TRBV28 with TRBJ1-1, with 7 bases aligning to TRBD1. The CDR3 nucleotides read TGTGCCAGCAGTTTCCGGGACAGAGACACTGAAGCTTTCTTT. This encodes CASSFRDRDTEAFF.